This entry is about one T cell receptor beta chain. Deletions cut 11 bases from V and 2 bases from J, with 11 bases between. The CDR3 spans 12 residues. CDR1 is MDHEN and CDR2 is SYDVKM in the germline V gene. Method: immunoSEQ multiplex PCR; TCRdb's copy keeps in-frame clones and lacks some. The table lists around 45,000 clones, more than 75% of them singletons. The data were obtained in a study of T cells in tumors after PD-1 blockade. The sequenced sample was PBMCs, obtained before anti-PD-1 treatment. V and J are TRBV28 and TRBJ2-3; TRBD2 is a possible D gene (5 bases). This TCR was sampled from a human donor with basal cell carcinoma. This CDR3 is CAVRGFTDTQYF. The CDR3 DNA is TGTGCCGTTCGGGGATTCACAGATACGCAGTATTTT.